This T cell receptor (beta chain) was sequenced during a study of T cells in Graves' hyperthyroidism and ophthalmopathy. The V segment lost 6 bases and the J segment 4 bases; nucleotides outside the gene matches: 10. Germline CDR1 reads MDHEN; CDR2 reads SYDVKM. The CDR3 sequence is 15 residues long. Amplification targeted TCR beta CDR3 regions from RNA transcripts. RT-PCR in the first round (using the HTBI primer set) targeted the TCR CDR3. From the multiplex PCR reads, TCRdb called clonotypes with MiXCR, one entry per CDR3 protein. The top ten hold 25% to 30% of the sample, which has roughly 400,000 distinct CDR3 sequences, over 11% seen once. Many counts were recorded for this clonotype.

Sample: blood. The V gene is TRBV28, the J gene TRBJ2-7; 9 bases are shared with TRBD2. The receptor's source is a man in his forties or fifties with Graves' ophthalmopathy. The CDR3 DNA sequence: TGTGCCAGCAGCGGGACTAGCCGACGATTGTACGAGCAGTACTTC. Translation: CASSGTSRRLYEQYF.